The 17 T cell receptor beta chains below come from one sample, sequenced in a study of cytomegalovirus exposure and HLA in healthy donors. Use of 60 Vbeta and 13 Jbeta primers characterized the PCR. Data came from immunoSEQ multiplex PCR; TCRdb stores just in-frame clones and leaves some out. The sample yields about 190,000 clones, around 83% seen once. Sequenced: PBMCs. Source of these receptors: a man between 50 and 59 years old in good health and CMV-seronegative.

This chain joins TRBV7-2 and TRBJ2-5; TRBD2 might be the D (7 bases). Germline V gives CDR1 SGHTA, CDR2 FQGNSA. The CDR3 is made up of 15 amino acids. Trimming shortened V by 3 bases and J by 5 bases, and 16 bases separated the two germline ends. CDR3 in amino acids: CASSFNPGGRETQYF. Here the CDR3 DNA reads TGTGCCAGCAGCTTTAATCCGGGGGGCCGTGAGACCCAGTACTTC.

Details on this clone: An end of the junction does not agree with germline; a read error may underlie this. The rearrangement links TRBV7-9 to TRBJ1-2, with 8 nucleotides matching TRBD1. CDR3 length: 14 amino acids. Germline CDR1 and CDR2: SEHNR and FQNEAQ (reference sequence). The CDR3 sequence: CSSSGNTGGDGYTF. CDR3 coding DNA: TGTTCCAGCAGCGGGAACACAGGGGGTGATGGCTACACCTTC.

This chain links TRBV4-1 with TRBJ2-7, with D possibly being TRBD2 (6 bases). The CDR3 length is 15 residues. V dropped 4 bases and J dropped 2 bases, with 15 bases sitting between them. CDR1 and CDR2 (germline): MGHRA, YSYEKL. CDR3 residues: CASSRSVGGTYEQYF. CDR3 nucleotides: TGCGCCAGCAGCCGTTCGGTGGGGGGAACCTACGAGCAGTACTTC.

CDR3 protein: CASSPRGWEETQYF. CDR3 bases: TGTGCCAGCAGCCCCCGGGGGTGGGAAGAGACCCAGTACTTC. The chain carries TRBV5-8 and TRBJ2-5, with a weak D call TRBD2 (6 bases). Germline V gene lookup returns CDR1 SGHTS and CDR2 YDEGEE. The CDR3 loop spans 14 amino acids. Trimming shortened V by 4 bases and J by 3 bases, and 13 bases separated the two germline ends.

This chain uses TRBV7-2 with TRBJ1-3, with 8 bases aligning to TRBD1. CDR1 is SGHTA, CDR2 FQGNSA, per germline. With V trimmed by 5 bases and J by 7 bases, 7 bases remained unmatched. This CDR3 comprises 14 residues. The CDR3 sequence: CASSPQGAWNTIYF. DNA for the CDR3: TGTGCCAGCAGCCCTCAGGGGGCCTGGAACACCATATATTTT.

CDR3 sequence (DNA): TGTGCCAGCAGTTCCGGACAGGGGGGTGAAAAACTGTTTTTT. It specifies CASSSGQGGEKLFF. This chain connects TRBV6-5 to TRBJ1-4, with TRBD1 matching 10 bases. Trimming took 4 bases from V and 7 from J; bases not matched to a gene: 3. Germline assignment: CDR1 MNHEY and CDR2 SVGAGI. CDR3 length: 14 residues.

V usage is TRBV4-3 and J usage is TRBJ1-1; D is ambiguous. Trimming pared 4 bases from V and 1 base from J, leaving 7 bases between. The CDR3 has 13 amino acids. Germline values: CDR1 LGHNA, CDR2 YSLEER. CDR3 sequence reads: CASSLNGNTEAFF. As DNA, the CDR3 is TGCGCCAGCAGCCTAAACGGGAACACTGAAGCTTTCTTT.

With regard to this clone: Other nucleotide sequences in the sample specify the same CDR3. CDR3 sequence: CASRTGNQPQHF. CDR3 in DNA: TGTGCCAGCAGGACAGGAAATCAGCCCCAGCATTTT. The J gene is TRBJ1-5, the V gene TRBV28, with D possibly matching TRBD1 (6 bases). Germline V CDR1 and CDR2: MDHEN, SYDVKM. The V end was cut by 6 bases, the J end by 4 bases, with 7 bases between. The CDR3 has 12 amino acids.

This chain joins TRBV7-2 and TRBJ2-7; tentatively, D is TRBD1 (6 bases). Germline CDR1 and CDR2: SGHTA and FQGNSA. The V end was cut by 3 bases, the J end by 1 base, with 13 bases between. The CDR3 has 15 amino acids. The CDR3 here is CASSFPPGASYEQYF. CDR3 bases: TGTGCCAGCAGCTTTCCCCCAGGGGCATCCTACGAGCAGTACTTC.

This clone was detected only once. The chain couples TRBV6-6 to TRBJ2-3; TRBD1 matches 10 bases. V trimming: 3 bases; J trimming: 5 bases; junction bases outside the gene matches: 5. The CDR3 is made up of 15 amino acids. Germline CDR1 reads MNHNY; CDR2 reads SVGAGI (reference sequence). CDR3 sequence: CASSYMTGGVDTQYF. CDR3 coding DNA: TGTGCCAGCAGTTATATGACAGGGGGCGTAGATACGCAGTATTTT.

This chain uses TRBV4-2 with TRBJ2-1; 8 bases are shared with TRBD1. The CDR3 is 16 amino acids. With V trimmed by 4 bases and J by 2 bases, 7 bases remained unmatched. Germline V gene sequence: CDR1 LGHNA, CDR2 YNFKEQ. CDR3 region: CASSPQGQGAYNEQFF. The DNA for the CDR3 is TGTGCCAGCAGCCCCCAAGGACAGGGAGCCTACAATGAGCAGTTCTTC.

This chain joins TRBV29-1 and TRBJ1-1; D perhaps matches TRBD1 (6 bases). The CDR3 length is 12 residues. Germline CDR1 is SQVTM and CDR2 is ANQGSEA. V lost 7 bases, J lost 1 base, and 10 bases lay in between. CDR3 residues: CSALQGNTEAFF. CDR3 nucleotide sequence: TGCAGCGCCCTACAGGGGAACACTGAAGCTTTCTTT.

V usage is TRBV18 and J usage is TRBJ1-6; TRBD1 is a possible D gene (6 bases). The CDR3 runs 19 residues. Trimming removed 2 bases from V and 0 bases from J, with 17 bases in between. CDR1 and CDR2 from the germline V gene are KGHSH and LQKENI. The CDR3 DNA reads TGTGCCAGCTCACCAATCTTTGTGGGGGCAAGCTCCTATAATTCACCCCTCCACTTT. It yields the protein CASSPIFVGASSYNSPLHF. Supplemented by reference TRBV18 and TRBJ1-6, the full variable domain reads NAGVMQNPRHLVRRRGQEARLRCSPMKGHSHVYWYRQLPEEGLKFMVYLQKENIIDESGMPKERFSAEFPKEGPSILRIQQVVRGDSAAYFCASSPIFVGASSYNSPLHFGNGTRLTVT.

On this clone itself: The junction and the germline gene differ at one end; a read error may be behind it. CDR3 protein: CASNSGAGANVLTF. For the CDR3, the DNA is TGTGCCAGCAATAGCGGGGCTGGCGCCAACGTCCTGACTTTC. The chain couples TRBV9 to TRBJ2-6, with 8 nucleotides matching TRBD2. The CDR3 has 14 residues. Germline V CDR1 and CDR2: SGDLS, YYNGEE.

The count of this clone is one. This chain links TRBV19 with TRBJ2-7; maybe TRBD1 (6 bases). Germline V gene data show CDR1 as LNHDA and CDR2 as SQIVND (reference sequence). Trimming cost V 5 bases and J 2 bases, with 13 bases left between them. The CDR3 runs 14 residues. CDR3 bases: TGTGCCAGTAGTTACGGACAGCCCCCCTACGAGCAGTACTTC. As protein: CASSYGQPPYEQYF. Together with reference TRBV19 and TRBJ2-7, the CDR3 gives the full variable domain: DGGITQSPKYLFRKEGQNVTLSCEQNLNHDAMYWYRQDPGQGLRLIYYSQIVNDFQKGDIAEGYSVSREKKESFPLTVTSAQKNPTAFYLCASSYGQPPYEQYFGPGTRLTVT.

This clone was observed a single time. V usage is TRBV2 and J usage is TRBJ1-4, with TRBD1 matching 7 bases. Germline V CDR1 and CDR2: SNHLY, FYNNEI. The trim removed 6 bases at V and 3 bases at J, leaving 10 bases unmatched. This CDR3 spans 16 amino acids. CDR3 protein: CASRTGTPGANEKLFF. CDR3 nucleotides: TGTGCCAGCAGGACAGGGACCCCAGGGGCTAATGAAAAACTGTTTTTT.

The chain joins TRBV12-5 to TRBJ1-1, with 7 positions matching TRBD1. Germline-derived CDR1 and CDR2 are LGHNT and FRNRAP. Trimming at V came to 4 bases and at J to 5 bases, leaving 4 bases not matched to a gene. The CDR3 contains 13 residues. The CDR3 sequence is CASGSRQGTEAFF. CDR3 nucleotide sequence: TGTGCTAGTGGTTCCAGACAGGGAACTGAAGCTTTCTTT.